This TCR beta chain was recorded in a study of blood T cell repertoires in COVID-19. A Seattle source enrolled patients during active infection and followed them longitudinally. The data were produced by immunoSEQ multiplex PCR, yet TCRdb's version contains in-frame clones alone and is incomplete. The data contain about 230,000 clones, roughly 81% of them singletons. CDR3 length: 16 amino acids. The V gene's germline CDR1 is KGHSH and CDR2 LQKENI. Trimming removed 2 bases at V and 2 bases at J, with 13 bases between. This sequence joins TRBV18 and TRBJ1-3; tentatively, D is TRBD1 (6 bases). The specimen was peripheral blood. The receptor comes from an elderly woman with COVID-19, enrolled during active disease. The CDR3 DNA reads TGTGCCAGCTCACCAAAGGGACATCGGACTGGAAACACCATATATTTT. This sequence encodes CASSPKGHRTGNTIYF.